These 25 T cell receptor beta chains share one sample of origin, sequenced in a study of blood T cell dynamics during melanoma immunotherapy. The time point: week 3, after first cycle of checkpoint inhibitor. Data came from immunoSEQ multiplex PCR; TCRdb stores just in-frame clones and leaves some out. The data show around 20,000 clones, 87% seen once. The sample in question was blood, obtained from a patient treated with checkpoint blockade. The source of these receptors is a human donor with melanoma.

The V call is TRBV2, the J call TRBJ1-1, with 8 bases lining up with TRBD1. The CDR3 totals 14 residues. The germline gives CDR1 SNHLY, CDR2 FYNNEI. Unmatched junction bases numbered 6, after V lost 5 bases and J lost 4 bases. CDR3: CASSRTGLGTEAFF. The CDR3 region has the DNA TGTGCCAGCAGTCGGACAGGGTTAGGCACTGAAGCTTTCTTT.

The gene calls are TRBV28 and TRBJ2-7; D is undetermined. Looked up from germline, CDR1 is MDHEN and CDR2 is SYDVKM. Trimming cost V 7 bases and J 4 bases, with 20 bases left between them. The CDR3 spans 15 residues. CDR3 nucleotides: TGTGCCAGCACAGGAAGGGCCCCGGTGGGGTACGAGCAGTACTTC. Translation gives CASTGRAPVGYEQYF.

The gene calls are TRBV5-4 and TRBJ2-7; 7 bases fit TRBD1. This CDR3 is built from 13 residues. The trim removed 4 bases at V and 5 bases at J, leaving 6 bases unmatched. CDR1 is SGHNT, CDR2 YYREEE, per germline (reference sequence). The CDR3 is CASSPTRGNEQYF. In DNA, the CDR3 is TGTGCCAGCAGCCCGACCAGGGGGAACGAGCAGTACTTC.

CDR3 DNA: TGTGCCAGCAGCTTAGGGCGCCTCACAGATACGCAGTATTTT. It codes for CASSLGRLTDTQYF. The rearrangement links TRBV7-2 to TRBJ2-3; D gene unclear. Trimming stripped 1 base from V and 2 bases from J, with 7 bases between. There are 14 residues in the CDR3. Germline V CDR1 and CDR2: SGHTA, FQGNSA.

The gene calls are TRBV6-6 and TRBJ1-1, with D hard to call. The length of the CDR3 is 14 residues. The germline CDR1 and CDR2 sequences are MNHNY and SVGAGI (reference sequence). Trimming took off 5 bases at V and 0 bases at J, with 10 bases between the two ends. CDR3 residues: CASSTLTVNTEAFF. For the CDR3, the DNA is TGTGCCAGCAGTACCTTGACGGTGAACACTGAAGCTTTCTTT.

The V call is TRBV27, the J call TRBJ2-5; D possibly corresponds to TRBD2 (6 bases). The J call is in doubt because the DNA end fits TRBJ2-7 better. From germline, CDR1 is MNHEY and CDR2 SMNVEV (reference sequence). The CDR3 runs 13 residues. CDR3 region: CASNQMGGREQYF. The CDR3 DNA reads TGTGCCAGCAATCAAATGGGGGGTCGCGAGCAGTACTTC.

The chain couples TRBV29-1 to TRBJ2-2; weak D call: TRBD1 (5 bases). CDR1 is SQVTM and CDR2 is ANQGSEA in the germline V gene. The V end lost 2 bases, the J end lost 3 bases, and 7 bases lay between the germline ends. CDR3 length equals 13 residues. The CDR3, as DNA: TGCAGCGTTGAAAAAGGGGACACCGGGGAGCTGTTTTTT. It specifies CSVEKGDTGELFF.

As DNA, the CDR3 is TGTGCCAGCAGTTTATTTGGTGAATCGCCCGAAGCTTTCTTT. As protein: CASSLFGESPEAFF. The chain uses TRBV28 and TRBJ1-1, with D hard to call. Trimming took off 1 base at V and 8 bases at J, with 14 bases between the two ends. Germline V CDR1 and CDR2: MDHEN, SYDVKM. This CDR3 contains 14 residues. Full variable domain (outside the CDR3, taken from reference TRBV28 and TRBJ1-1): DVKVTQSSRYLVKRTGEKVFLECVQDMDHENMFWYRQDPGLGLRLIYFSYDVKMKEKGDIPEGYSVSREKKERFSLILESASTNQTSMYLCASSLFGESPEAFFGQGTRLTVV.

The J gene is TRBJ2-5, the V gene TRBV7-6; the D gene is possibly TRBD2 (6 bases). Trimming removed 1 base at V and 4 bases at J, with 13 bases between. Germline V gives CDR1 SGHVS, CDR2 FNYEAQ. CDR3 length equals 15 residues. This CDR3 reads CASSLGGGKGETQYF. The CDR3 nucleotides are TGTGCCAGCAGCTTAGGGGGCGGGAAGGGAGAGACCCAGTACTTC. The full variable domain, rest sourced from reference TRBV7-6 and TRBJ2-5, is GAGVSQSPRYKVTKRGQDVALRCDPISGHVSLYWYRQALGQGPEFLTYFNYEAQQDKSGLPNDRFSAERPEGSISTLTIQRTEQRDSAMYRCASSLGGGKGETQYFGPGTRLLVL.

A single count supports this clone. CDR3 sequence (DNA): TGTGCCAGCAGTTCCTCCCGGCAGCCCGGAAACACCATATATTTT. Encoded protein: CASSSSRQPGNTIYF. The chain employs TRBV27 and TRBJ1-3; no firm D call. CDR3 length: 15 amino acids. Germline CDR1 is MNHEY and CDR2 is SMNVEV (reference sequence). V was trimmed by 4 bases and J by 4 bases, leaving 14 bases between them.

CDR3 nucleotides: TGCGCCAGCAGCTTGATGGGCACTAGCGGGAGCTCCTACAATGAGCAGTTCTTC. Its protein is CASSLMGTSGSSYNEQFF. This chain links TRBV5-1 with TRBJ2-1; 11 bases are shared with TRBD2. This CDR3 spans 18 amino acids. The V gene end was trimmed by 1 base and the J gene end by 0 bases; junction bases not matched to a gene: 6. Germline-derived CDR1 and CDR2 are SGHRS and YFSETQ.

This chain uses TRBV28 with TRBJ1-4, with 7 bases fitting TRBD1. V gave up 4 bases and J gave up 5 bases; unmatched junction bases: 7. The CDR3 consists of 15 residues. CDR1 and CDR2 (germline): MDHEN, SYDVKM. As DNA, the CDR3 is TGTGCCAGCAGTTCGCCGGGACAGCACAATGAAAAACTGTTTTTT. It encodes CASSSPGQHNEKLFF.

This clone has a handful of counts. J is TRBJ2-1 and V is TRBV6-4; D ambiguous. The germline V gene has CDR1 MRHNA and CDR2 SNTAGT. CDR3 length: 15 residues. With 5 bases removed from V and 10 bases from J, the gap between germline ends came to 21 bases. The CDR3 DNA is TGTGCCAGCAGTCCGGACGTGGGGTCGAGTGGGGAGCAGTTCTTC. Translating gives CASSPDVGSSGEQFF.

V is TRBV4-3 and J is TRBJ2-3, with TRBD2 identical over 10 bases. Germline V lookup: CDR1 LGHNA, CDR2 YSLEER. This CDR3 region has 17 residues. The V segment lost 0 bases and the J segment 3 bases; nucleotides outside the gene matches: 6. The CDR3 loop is CASSQDALAGVTDTQYF. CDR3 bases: TGCGCCAGCAGCCAAGATGCCCTAGCGGGAGTGACAGATACGCAGTATTTT.

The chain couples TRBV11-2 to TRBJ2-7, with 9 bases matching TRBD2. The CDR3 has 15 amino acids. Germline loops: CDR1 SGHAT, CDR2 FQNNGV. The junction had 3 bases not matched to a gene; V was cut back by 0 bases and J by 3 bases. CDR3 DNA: TGTGCCAGCAGCTTAGAGGCTAGCGGGATCTACGAGCAGTACTTC. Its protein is CASSLEASGIYEQYF.

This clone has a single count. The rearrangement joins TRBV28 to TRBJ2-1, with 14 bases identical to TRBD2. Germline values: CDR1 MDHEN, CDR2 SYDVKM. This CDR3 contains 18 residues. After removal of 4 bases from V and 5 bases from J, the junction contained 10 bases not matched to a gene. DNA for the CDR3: TGTGCCAGCAGTTCACCTCGGACTAGCGGGAGGAAAGACAATGAGCAGTTCTTC. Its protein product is CASSSPRTSGRKDNEQFF.

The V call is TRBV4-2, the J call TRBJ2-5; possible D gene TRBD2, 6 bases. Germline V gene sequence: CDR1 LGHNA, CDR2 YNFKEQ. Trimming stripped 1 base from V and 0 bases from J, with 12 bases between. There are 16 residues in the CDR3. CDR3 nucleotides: TGTGCCAGCAGCCAAGTTTCCGGGAGCTACCAAGAGACCCAGTACTTC. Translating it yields CASSQVSGSYQETQYF.

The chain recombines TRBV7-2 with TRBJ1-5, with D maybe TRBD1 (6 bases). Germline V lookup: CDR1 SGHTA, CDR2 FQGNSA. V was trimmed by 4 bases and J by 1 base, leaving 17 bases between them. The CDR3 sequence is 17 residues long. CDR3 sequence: CASSSTGGQKSNQPQHF. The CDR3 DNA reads TGTGCCAGCAGCTCAACCGGGGGCCAAAAGAGCAATCAGCCCCAGCATTTT.

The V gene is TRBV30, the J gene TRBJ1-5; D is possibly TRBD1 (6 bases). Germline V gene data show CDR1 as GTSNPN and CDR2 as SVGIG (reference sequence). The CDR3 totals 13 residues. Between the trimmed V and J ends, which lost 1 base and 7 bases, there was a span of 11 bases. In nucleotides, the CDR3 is TGTGCCTGGAGTGGAGGCACAGGGCAGCCCCAGCATTTT. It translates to CAWSGGTGQPQHF.

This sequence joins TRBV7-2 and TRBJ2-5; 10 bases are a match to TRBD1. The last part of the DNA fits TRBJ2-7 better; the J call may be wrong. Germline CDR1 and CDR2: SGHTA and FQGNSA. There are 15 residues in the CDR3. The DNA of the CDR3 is TGTGCCAGCAGCTTAGAGGGGACAGGGGCCAGCGAGCAGTACTTC. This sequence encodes CASSLEGTGASEQYF.

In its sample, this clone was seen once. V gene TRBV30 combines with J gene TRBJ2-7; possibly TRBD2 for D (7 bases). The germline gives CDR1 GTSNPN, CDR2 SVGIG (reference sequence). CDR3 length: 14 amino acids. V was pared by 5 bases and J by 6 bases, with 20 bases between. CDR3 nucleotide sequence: TGTGCCTGGGGAGGTCGGGGGGCTCATTTCGAGCAGTACTTC. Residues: CAWGGRGAHFEQYF.

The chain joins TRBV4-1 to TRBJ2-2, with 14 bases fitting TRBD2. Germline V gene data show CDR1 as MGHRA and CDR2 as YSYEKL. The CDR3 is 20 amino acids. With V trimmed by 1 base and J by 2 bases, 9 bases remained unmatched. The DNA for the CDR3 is TGCGCCAGCAGCCAAGGAGGACTAGCGGGAGGTCAAACAAACACCGGGGAGCTGTTTTTT. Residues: CASSQGGLAGGQTNTGELFF.

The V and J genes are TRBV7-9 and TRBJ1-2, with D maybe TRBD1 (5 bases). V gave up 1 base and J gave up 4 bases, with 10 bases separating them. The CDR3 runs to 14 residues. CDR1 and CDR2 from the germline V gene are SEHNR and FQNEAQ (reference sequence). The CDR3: CASSLGGSLYGYTF. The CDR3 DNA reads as TGTGCCAGCAGCTTAGGGGGGTCCCTCTATGGCTACACCTTC.

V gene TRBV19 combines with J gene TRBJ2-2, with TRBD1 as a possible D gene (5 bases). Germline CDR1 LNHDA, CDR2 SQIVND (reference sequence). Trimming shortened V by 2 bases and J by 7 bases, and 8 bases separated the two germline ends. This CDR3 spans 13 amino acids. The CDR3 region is CASSIRGSGELFF. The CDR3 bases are TGTGCCAGTAGTATAAGGGGTAGCGGGGAGCTGTTTTTT.

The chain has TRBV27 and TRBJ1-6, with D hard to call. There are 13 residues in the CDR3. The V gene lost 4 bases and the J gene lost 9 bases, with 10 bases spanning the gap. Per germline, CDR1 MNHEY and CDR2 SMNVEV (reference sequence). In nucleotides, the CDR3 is TGTGCCAGCAGTTATTACAGTGTTTCACCCCTCCACTTT. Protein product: CASSYYSVSPLHF.